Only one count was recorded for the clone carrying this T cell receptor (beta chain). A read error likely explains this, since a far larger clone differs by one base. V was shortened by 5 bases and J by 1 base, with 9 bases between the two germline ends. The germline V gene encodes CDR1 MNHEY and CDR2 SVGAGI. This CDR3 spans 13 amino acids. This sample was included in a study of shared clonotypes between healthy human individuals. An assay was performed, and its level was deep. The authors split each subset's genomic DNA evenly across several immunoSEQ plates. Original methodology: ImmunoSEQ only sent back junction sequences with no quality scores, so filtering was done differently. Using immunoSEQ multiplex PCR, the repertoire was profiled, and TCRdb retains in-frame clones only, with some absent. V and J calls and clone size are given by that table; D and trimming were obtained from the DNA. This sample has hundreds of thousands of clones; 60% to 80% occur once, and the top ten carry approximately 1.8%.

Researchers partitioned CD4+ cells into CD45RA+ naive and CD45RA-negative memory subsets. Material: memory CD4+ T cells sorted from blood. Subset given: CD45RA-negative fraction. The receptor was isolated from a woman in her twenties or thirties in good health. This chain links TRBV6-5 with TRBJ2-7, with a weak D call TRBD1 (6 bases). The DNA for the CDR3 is TGTGCCAGCAGTGGGGACAAGTCCTACGAGCAGTACTTC. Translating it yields CASSGDKSYEQYF.